This section outlines one TCR beta chain sequence together with its context. Repertoires were generated with immunoSEQ multiplex PCR, while TCRdb's copy carries only in-frame clones and drops some. Seen here are around 37,000 clones, 81% observed once, and the top ten hold around 20%. From germline, CDR1 is SGHDN and CDR2 FVKESK. With 1 base clipped from V and 9 bases from J, the junction kept 11 bases outside the gene matches. There are 15 residues in the CDR3. The data originate from a study of OX40 agonist ivuxolimab in advanced cancers. The origin of this receptor is an adult with an advanced solid tumor such as melanoma, head and neck, liver or kidney cancer. The chain recombines TRBV14 with TRBJ2-5, with TRBD2 matching over 7 bases. This material consisted of CD4+ or CD8+ T cells sorted from blood, taken in a trial of the OX40 agonist ivuxolimab. CDR3 in DNA: TGTGCCAGCAGCCAAGTGGGAGGGCCTGGAGGGGCCCAGTACTTC. Translation gives CASSQVGGPGGAQYF.